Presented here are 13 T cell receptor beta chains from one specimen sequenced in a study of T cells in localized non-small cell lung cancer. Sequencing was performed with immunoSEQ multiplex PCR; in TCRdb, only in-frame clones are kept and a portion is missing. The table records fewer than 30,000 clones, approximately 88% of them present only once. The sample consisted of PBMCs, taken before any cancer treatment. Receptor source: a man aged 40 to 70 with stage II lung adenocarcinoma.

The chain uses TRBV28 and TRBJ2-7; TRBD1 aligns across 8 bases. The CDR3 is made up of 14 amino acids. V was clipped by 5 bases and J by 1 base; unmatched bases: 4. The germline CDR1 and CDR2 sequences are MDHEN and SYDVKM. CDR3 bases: TGTGCCAGCAGTGGACAGGGAGATTCCTACGAGCAGTACTTC. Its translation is CASSGQGDSYEQYF.

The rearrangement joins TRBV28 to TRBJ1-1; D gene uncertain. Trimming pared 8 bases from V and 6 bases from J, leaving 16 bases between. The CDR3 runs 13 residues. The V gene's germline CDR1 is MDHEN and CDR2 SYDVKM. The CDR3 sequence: CASGTPFPSEAFF. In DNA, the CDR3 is TGTGCCAGCGGAACTCCCTTCCCCTCTGAAGCTTTCTTT. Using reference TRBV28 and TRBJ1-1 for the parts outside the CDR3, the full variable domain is DVKVTQSSRYLVKRTGEKVFLECVQDMDHENMFWYRQDPGLGLRLIYFSYDVKMKEKGDIPEGYSVSREKKERFSLILESASTNQTSMYLCASGTPFPSEAFFGQGTRLTVV.

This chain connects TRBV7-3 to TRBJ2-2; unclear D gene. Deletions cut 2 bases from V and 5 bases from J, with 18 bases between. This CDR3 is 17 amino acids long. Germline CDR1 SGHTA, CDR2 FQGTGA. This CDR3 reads CASSLRAVLAGTGELFF. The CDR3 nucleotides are TGTGCCAGCAGCTTACGGGCGGTTCTGGCCGGGACCGGGGAGCTGTTTTTT. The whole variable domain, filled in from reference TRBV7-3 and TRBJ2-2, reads GAGVSQTPSNKVTEKGKYVELRCDPISGHTALYWYRQSLGQGPEFLIYFQGTGAADDSGLPNDRFFAVRPEGSVSTLKIQRTERGDSAVYLCASSLRAVLAGTGELFFGEGSRLTVL.

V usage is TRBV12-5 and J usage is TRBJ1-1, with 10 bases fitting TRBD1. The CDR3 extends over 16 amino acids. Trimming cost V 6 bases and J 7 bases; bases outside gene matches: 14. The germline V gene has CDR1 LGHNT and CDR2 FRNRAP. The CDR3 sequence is CASGHKGTGDQGEAFF. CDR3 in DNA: TGTGCTAGTGGCCACAAAGGGACAGGGGATCAGGGTGAAGCTTTCTTT.

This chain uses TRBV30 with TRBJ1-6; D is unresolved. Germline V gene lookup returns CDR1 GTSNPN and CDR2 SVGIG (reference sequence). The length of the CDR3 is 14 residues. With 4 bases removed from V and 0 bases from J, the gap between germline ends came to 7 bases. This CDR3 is CAWTVSSYNSPLHF. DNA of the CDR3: TGTGCCTGGACGGTGTCCTCCTATAATTCACCCCTCCACTTT.

The CDR3 reads CAWSLYIGYGYTF. DNA for the CDR3: TGTGCCTGGAGTTTGTACATTGGCTATGGCTACACCTTC. This chain connects TRBV30 to TRBJ1-2; D uncertain. Trimming took off 2 bases at V and 4 bases at J, with 11 bases between the two ends. The CDR3 totals 13 residues. Germline CDR1 reads GTSNPN; CDR2 reads SVGIG (reference sequence).

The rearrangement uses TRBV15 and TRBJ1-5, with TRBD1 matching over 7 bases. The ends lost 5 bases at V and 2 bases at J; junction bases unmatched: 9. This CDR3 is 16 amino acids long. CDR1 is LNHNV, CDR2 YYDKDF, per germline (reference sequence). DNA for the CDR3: TGTGCCACCAGCTTCCCGAGGGGGCTTGGCAATCAGCCCCAGCATTTT. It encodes CATSFPRGLGNQPQHF.

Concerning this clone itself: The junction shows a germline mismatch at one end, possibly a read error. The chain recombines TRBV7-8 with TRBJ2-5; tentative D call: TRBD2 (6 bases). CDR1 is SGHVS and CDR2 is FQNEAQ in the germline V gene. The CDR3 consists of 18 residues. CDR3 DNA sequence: TGTGCCAGCAGCTTAGAGGTGGGGGGAGCGGATACAAGAGAGGCCCAGTACTTC. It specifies CASSLEVGGADTREAQYF.

The CDR3 DNA follows: TGTGCCAGCAGCTCTTGGACAGGGGGCGACGGAAACACCATATATTTT. Protein sequence: CASSSWTGGDGNTIYF. The rearrangement links TRBV7-6 to TRBJ1-3; TRBD1 matches at 11 bases. The CDR3 has 16 residues. Germline V gives CDR1 SGHVS, CDR2 FNYEAQ. V was pared by 4 bases and J by 4 bases, with 6 bases of the junction left unmatched.

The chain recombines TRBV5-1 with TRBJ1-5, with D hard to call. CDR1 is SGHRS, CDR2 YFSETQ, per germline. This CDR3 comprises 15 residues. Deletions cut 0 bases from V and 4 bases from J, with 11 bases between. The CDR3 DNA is TGCGCCAGCAGCTTGGCCGGCAGCCGAAATCAGCCCCAGCATTTT. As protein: CASSLAGSRNQPQHF.

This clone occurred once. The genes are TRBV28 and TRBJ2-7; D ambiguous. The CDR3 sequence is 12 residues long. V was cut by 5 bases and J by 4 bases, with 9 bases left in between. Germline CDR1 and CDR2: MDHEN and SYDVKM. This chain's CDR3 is CASSLLNYEQYF. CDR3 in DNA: TGTGCCAGCAGTCTTCTGAATTACGAGCAGTACTTC. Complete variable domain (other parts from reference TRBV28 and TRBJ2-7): DVKVTQSSRYLVKRTGEKVFLECVQDMDHENMFWYRQDPGLGLRLIYFSYDVKMKEKGDIPEGYSVSREKKERFSLILESASTNQTSMYLCASSLLNYEQYFGPGTRLTVT.

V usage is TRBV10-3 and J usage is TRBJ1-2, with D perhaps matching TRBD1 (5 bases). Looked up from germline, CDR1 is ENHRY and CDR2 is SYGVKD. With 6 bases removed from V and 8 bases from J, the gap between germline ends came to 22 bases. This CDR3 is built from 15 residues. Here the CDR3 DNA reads TGTGCCATCAGCCGGGGGGGTTCAGACCAGGAGGGCTACACCTTC. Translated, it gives CAISRGGSDQEGYTF.

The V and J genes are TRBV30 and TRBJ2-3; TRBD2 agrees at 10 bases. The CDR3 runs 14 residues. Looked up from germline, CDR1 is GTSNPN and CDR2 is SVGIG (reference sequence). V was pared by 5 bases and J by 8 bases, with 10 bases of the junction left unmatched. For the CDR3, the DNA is TGTGCCTGGGCACTAGCGGGGCAAGGCGGTACGCAGTATTTT. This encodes CAWALAGQGGTQYF.